The clone carrying this TCR beta chain was detected once. What it recognizes is unknown. These data originate in a study of long-term antiretroviral therapy in people with HIV. Study observations and caveats: Absence of data on ART adherence, viral resistance or therapy changes was noted.

Germline loops: CDR1 MNHEY, CDR2 SVGAGI. The CDR3 extends over 16 amino acids. Trimming took off 4 bases at V and 2 bases at J, with 18 bases between the two ends. Survey level was the resolution at which the v3.0 immunoSEQ assay ran. This table comes from immunoSEQ multiplex PCR, and its TCRdb copy is limited to in-frame clones, with some not included. The sample has nearly 20,000 clones; 75% to 90% are singletons. The specimen comprised unsorted PBMCs, sampled 0.2 years after starting antiretroviral therapy. The chain uses TRBV6-5 and TRBJ2-7; D is unresolved. The source is a middle-aged woman with HIV. CDR3 nucleotides: TGTGCCAGCAGTTCCCCCTCCGGACCTTGGCCCTACGAGCAGTACTTC. Translation gives CASSSPSGPWPYEQYF.